What follows is one T cell receptor (beta chain) and its context. In the original analysis: Amplification from reference gene primers served as the basis for estimated nucleated cell counts. Clones were sequenced by immunoSEQ multiplex PCR, and TCRdb holds only the in-frame ones, with some missing. V, J and clone size are those of that table, while D and trimming were read from the DNA. The table shows a few hundred thousand clones, with around nine tenths occurring only once. The data belong to a study of blood T cell repertoires in COVID-19. Sample: PBMCs or T cells enriched from blood (not recorded which). This clonotype originated in a woman aged 25 to 39 who had recovered from COVID-19.

This chain's CDR3 is CASRGGRTYWYTF. CDR3 DNA sequence: TGTGCCAGCAGAGGGGGCCGCACCTATTGGTACACCTTC. The chain has TRBV5-6 and TRBJ1-2; 7 bases line up with TRBD1. V dropped 5 bases and J dropped 11; count of bases not matched to a gene: 12. The CDR3 is made up of 13 amino acids. Germline lookup yields CDR1 SGHDT and CDR2 YYEEEE. Filled out from reference TRBV5-6 and TRBJ1-2, the complete variable domain reads DAGVTQSPTHLIKTRGQQVTLRCSPKSGHDTVSWYQQALGQGPQFIFQYYEEEERQRGNFPDRFSGHQFPNYSSELNVNALLLGDSALYLCASRGGRTYWYTFGSGTRLTVV.